These 31 T cell receptor beta chains originate from one sample sequenced in a study of blood T cell repertoires in COVID-19. The method was immunoSEQ multiplex PCR; TCRdb's version includes in-frame clones alone and lacks a portion of them. The table has approximately 44,000 clones, about 92% seen once; the top ten hold 0.37%. Sequenced input: peripheral blood. Source of these receptors: a man aged 50-59 years with COVID-19, enrolled during active disease.

The genes are TRBV18 and TRBJ2-1; a weak D match, TRBD1 (5 bases). The CDR3 is made up of 14 amino acids. The V end was cut by 4 bases, the J end by 0 bases, with 7 bases between. Germline lookup yields CDR1 KGHSH and CDR2 LQKENI. The DNA for the CDR3 is TGTGCCAGCTCACTCCAGGGCTCCTACAATGAGCAGTTCTTC. It is translated as CASSLQGSYNEQFF. The whole variable domain, remainder taken from reference TRBV18 and TRBJ2-1, is NAGVMQNPRHLVRRRGQEARLRCSPMKGHSHVYWYRQLPEEGLKFMVYLQKENIIDESGMPKERFSAEFPKEGPSILRIQQVVRGDSAAYFCASSLQGSYNEQFFGPGTRLTVL.

V is TRBV5-8 and J is TRBJ1-5, with 7 nucleotides matching TRBD1. This CDR3 spans 15 amino acids. V lost 2 bases to trimming and J lost 9 bases; unmatched junction nucleotides: 11. Germline V gene lookup returns CDR1 SGHTS and CDR2 YDEGEE. The CDR3 protein is CASSFQRTGRRPQHF. DNA for the CDR3: TGTGCCAGCAGCTTCCAACGGACAGGCCGTCGGCCCCAGCATTTT.

This chain links TRBV5-6 with TRBJ2-4; D might be TRBD1 (6 bases). The length of the CDR3 is 15 residues. The V gene's germline CDR1 is SGHDT and CDR2 YYEEEE. Trimming took 4 bases from V and 7 from J, leaving 18 bases between them. CDR3 sequence reads: CASSALKSGGNIQYF. The CDR3 region has the DNA TGTGCCAGCAGCGCCCTTAAGAGTGGGGGCAACATTCAGTACTTC. Variable domain in full (rest from reference TRBV5-6 and TRBJ2-4): DAGVTQSPTHLIKTRGQQVTLRCSPKSGHDTVSWYQQALGQGPQFIFQYYEEEERQRGNFPDRFSGHQFPNYSSELNVNALLLGDSALYLCASSALKSGGNIQYFGAGTRLSVL.

The rearrangement joins TRBV11-2 to TRBJ2-5; TRBD2 agrees at 9 bases. The germline V gene has CDR1 SGHAT and CDR2 FQNNGV. The CDR3 is made up of 18 amino acids. V was pared by 0 bases and J by 6 bases, with 14 bases of the junction left unmatched. This chain's CDR3 is CASSLEGDGAGGRKTQYF. The DNA of the CDR3 is TGTGCCAGCAGCTTAGAGGGGGATGGCGCGGGAGGGAGAAAGACCCAGTACTTC.

The chain uses TRBV30 and TRBJ1-1, with 9 bases matching TRBD1. Losses at the gene ends were 3 bases for V and 7 bases for J; bases not matched to a gene: 6. The germline V gene encodes CDR1 GTSNPN and CDR2 SVGIG (reference sequence). The CDR3 is made up of 13 amino acids. Here the CDR3 reads CAWRTGGKDEAFF. The CDR3 DNA follows: TGTGCCTGGAGGACAGGGGGGAAGGATGAAGCTTTCTTT.

The V call is TRBV11-3, the J call TRBJ2-7, with 7 bases that match TRBD2. Germline values: CDR1 SGHNT, CDR2 YENEEA. The CDR3 runs to 16 residues. V lost 2 bases, J lost 0 bases, and 7 bases stayed unmatched. CDR3 loop: CASSLFALADSYEQYF. As DNA, the CDR3 is TGTGCCAGCAGCTTATTTGCCCTAGCGGACTCCTACGAGCAGTACTTC.

J is TRBJ2-1 and V is TRBV18; 9 nucleotides align to TRBD2. The CDR3 is 14 amino acids. V was pared by 4 bases and J by 7 bases, with 5 bases of the junction left unmatched. The V gene's germline CDR1 is KGHSH and CDR2 LQKENI. The CDR3 region has the DNA TGTGCCAGCTCACAATTAGCGGGAGCGAATGAGCAGTTCTTC. It codes for CASSQLAGANEQFF.

The V and J genes are TRBV27 and TRBJ1-5; possible D gene TRBD1, 6 bases. The CDR3 has 12 residues. The germline CDR1 and CDR2 sequences are MNHEY and SMNVEV (reference sequence). Trimming removed 7 bases from V and 4 bases from J, with 8 bases in between. The CDR3 loop is CASTQGNQPQHF. CDR3 coding DNA: TGTGCCAGCACCCAGGGGAATCAGCCCCAGCATTTT.

The chain joins TRBV4-2 to TRBJ1-1; TRBD1 is a possible D gene (5 bases). Germline V gene sequence: CDR1 LGHNA, CDR2 YNFKEQ. With 3 bases removed from V and 0 bases from J, the gap between germline ends came to 11 bases. The length of the CDR3 is 15 residues. CDR3 nucleotides: TGTGCCAGCAGCCACGCAGGACAACTGAACACTGAAGCTTTCTTT. This gives the protein CASSHAGQLNTEAFF.

A single count supports this clone. J is TRBJ2-3 and V is TRBV19; D ambiguous. CDR1 LNHDA and CDR2 SQIVND come from the germline V gene (reference sequence). Trimming removed 9 bases at V and 0 bases at J, with 13 bases between. The length of the CDR3 is 14 residues. The CDR3 DNA sequence: TGTGCCAGCAAGCCCCTTCCAAGCACAGATACGCAGTATTTT. Its translation is CASKPLPSTDTQYF.

The rearrangement joins TRBV6-2 or TRBV6-3 to TRBJ1-5; D is ambiguous. Deletions cut 0 bases from V and 0 bases from J, with 18 bases between. Germline V gene data show CDR1 as MNHEY and CDR2 as SVGEGT. The CDR3 has 19 amino acids. This CDR3 reads CASSYSVLKRVYSNQPQHF. Here the CDR3 DNA reads TGTGCCAGCAGTTACTCGGTACTGAAACGGGTTTATAGCAATCAGCCCCAGCATTTT.

The chain recombines TRBV6-5 with TRBJ1-4; 7 bases are a match to TRBD1. V was pared by 8 bases and J by 5 bases, with 5 bases of the junction left unmatched. This CDR3 is 13 amino acids long. The germline V gene encodes CDR1 MNHEY and CDR2 SVGAGI. In nucleotides, the CDR3 is TGTGCCAGCCGCCGACAGGGCAATGAAAAACTGTTTTTT. It is translated as CASRRQGNEKLFF.

The chain joins TRBV4-2 to TRBJ2-1, with D uncertain. Germline CDR1 is LGHNA and CDR2 is YNFKEQ. There are 15 residues in the CDR3. V lost 0 bases and J 10 bases, leaving 16 bases between the germline ends. The CDR3 bases are TGTGCCAGCAGCCAAGATGTGGAGTCTCTTTGGGAGCAGTTCTTC. The encoded protein is CASSQDVESLWEQFF.

The DNA for the CDR3 is TGCGCCAGCAGCTGGGACTTACTGACGGAGACCCAGTACTTC. Amino acid sequence: CASSWDLLTETQYF. The rearrangement links TRBV5-1 to TRBJ2-5; a possible D gene is TRBD2 (6 bases). CDR1 is SGHRS, CDR2 YFSETQ, per germline. Trimming cost V 3 bases and J 5 bases, with 14 bases left between them. The CDR3 is 14 residues long.

The V call is TRBV7-8, the J call TRBJ1-1; D unresolved. CDR1 SGHVS and CDR2 FQNEAQ come from the germline V gene. This CDR3 region has 14 residues. Trimming pared 4 bases from V and 2 bases from J, leaving 11 bases between. In DNA form, the CDR3 reads TGTGCCAGCAGCTACTCCGGGGTTAACACTGAAGCTTTCTTT. Residues: CASSYSGVNTEAFF.

The genes are TRBV18 and TRBJ2-7, with 7 bases lining up with TRBD1. Germline CDR1 is KGHSH and CDR2 is LQKENI. V was clipped by 3 bases and J by 1 base; unmatched bases: 6. The CDR3 covers 15 residues. CDR3 nucleotide sequence: TGTGCCAGCTCACCGAAGACAGGGTGGTCCTACGAGCAGTACTTC. Translation gives CASSPKTGWSYEQYF.

The CDR3 nucleotides read TGTGCCAGCAGCCCCAGGACAGGGGGTCTGAACACTGAAGCTTTCTTT. Protein product: CASSPRTGGLNTEAFF. The chain couples TRBV7-3 to TRBJ1-1; 10 bases agree with TRBD1. CDR1 is SGHTA, CDR2 FQGTGA, per germline. V lost 5 bases and J lost 0; bases outside the gene matches: 6. The CDR3 loop spans 16 amino acids. Full variable domain (outside the CDR3, taken from reference TRBV7-3 and TRBJ1-1): GAGVSQTPSNKVTEKGKYVELRCDPISGHTALYWYRQSLGQGPEFLIYFQGTGAADDSGLPNDRFFAVRPEGSVSTLKIQRTERGDSAVYLCASSPRTGGLNTEAFFGQGTRLTVV.

This sequence joins TRBV5-1 and TRBJ2-5; 7 bases align to TRBD1. The ends lost 0 bases at V and 3 bases at J; junction bases unmatched: 8. The V gene's germline CDR1 is SGHRS and CDR2 YFSETQ. CDR3 length: 16 residues. This CDR3 is CASSLGTRTGEETQYF. The DNA for the CDR3 is TGCGCCAGCAGCTTGGGTACGAGGACAGGAGAAGAGACCCAGTACTTC.

This chain connects TRBV6-5 to TRBJ1-2, with 10 bases identical to TRBD1. The CDR3 length is 15 residues. Germline V gives CDR1 MNHEY, CDR2 SVGAGI. Trimming took 6 bases from V and 2 from J; bases not matched to a gene: 6. The CDR3 sequence is CASSSDRGLNYGYTF. The DNA for the CDR3 is TGTGCCAGCAGCTCCGACAGGGGGCTAAACTATGGCTACACCTTC.

The chain couples TRBV19 to TRBJ1-2; D gene ambiguous. This CDR3 region has 15 residues. V dropped 5 bases and J dropped 0 bases, with 13 bases sitting between them. The germline CDR1 and CDR2 sequences are LNHDA and SQIVND (reference sequence). CDR3 nucleotide sequence: TGTGCCAGTAGTCTCGACGTCGGAGCTAACTATGGCTACACCTTC. This translates into CASSLDVGANYGYTF.

This chain joins TRBV29-1 and TRBJ2-1; 7 positions match TRBD2. Trimming took 4 bases from V and 5 from J; bases not matched to a gene: 5. Germline-derived CDR1 and CDR2 are SQVTM and ANQGSEA. The CDR3 extends over 13 amino acids. The CDR3: CSVAREYHNEQFF. CDR3 coding DNA: TGCAGCGTTGCGCGGGAGTACCACAATGAGCAGTTCTTC.

The V gene is TRBV6-6, the J gene TRBJ1-1, with TRBD1 matching 7 bases. Germline CDR1 is MNHNY and CDR2 is SVGAGI (reference sequence). The J segment lost 0 bases and the V segment lost 0 bases, leaving 1 base of the junction unmatched. This CDR3 has 15 amino acids. Here the CDR3 DNA reads TGTGCCAGCAGTTACTCGAGGGGGCTGAACACTGAAGCTTTCTTT. As protein: CASSYSRGLNTEAFF.

The chain has TRBV20-1 and TRBJ2-1; tentatively, D is TRBD2 (5 bases). Germline assignment: CDR1 DFQATT and CDR2 SNEGSKA (reference sequence). V was pared by 3 bases and J by 7 bases, with 10 bases between. This CDR3 is 12 amino acids long. CDR3 loop: CSASQRGNEQFF. CDR3 nucleotide sequence: TGCAGTGCTAGTCAGAGAGGGAATGAGCAGTTCTTC.

This clone was found a few times. J is TRBJ2-7 and V is TRBV9; TRBD2 agrees at 9 bases. The CDR3 contains 15 residues. Germline V CDR1 and CDR2: SGDLS, YYNGEE. Trimming cost V 2 bases and J 5 bases; bases outside gene matches: 8. CDR3 nucleotide sequence: TGTGCCAGCAGCGTCTTAGCGGGAGTCGGCCACGAGCAGTACTTC. This sequence encodes CASSVLAGVGHEQYF.

This chain connects TRBV10-3 to TRBJ2-7, with 7 bases identical to TRBD1. J lost 2 bases, V lost 4 bases, and 5 bases had no gene match. The CDR3 consists of 14 residues. CDR1 ENHRY and CDR2 SYGVKD come from the germline V gene. CDR3 coding DNA: TGTGCCATCAGTGGTGACAGGGTCCCCTACGAGCAGTACTTC. It is translated as CAISGDRVPYEQYF.

The gene calls are TRBV11-2 and TRBJ2-7; D possibly corresponds to TRBD1 (6 bases). The CDR3 is 17 residues long. Looked up from germline, CDR1 is SGHAT and CDR2 is FQNNGV. V was shortened by 5 bases and J by 0 bases, with 20 bases between the two germline ends. The CDR3 loop is CASSPSPPGQISYEQYF. CDR3 in DNA: TGTGCCAGCAGCCCCTCACCCCCGGGACAAATCTCCTACGAGCAGTACTTC.

The chain has TRBV14 and TRBJ2-2; 11 bases agree with TRBD2. CDR1 and CDR2 (germline): SGHDN, FVKESK. V dropped 4 bases and J dropped 6; count of bases not matched to a gene: 16. The CDR3 runs 19 residues. DNA for the CDR3: TGTGCCAGCAGCCTTTTAGGCAGAAGTAGCGGGAGGGCCGCCGGGGAGCTGTTTTTT. It is translated as CASSLLGRSSGRAAGELFF.

This clone was picked up a small number of times. V usage is TRBV21-1 and J usage is TRBJ1-1. TRBV21-1 is labeled a pseudogene. The CDR3 extends over 14 amino acids. The chain's CDR3 is CASSSGLRGTEAFF. CDR3 DNA: TGTGCCAGCAGCTCGGGACTCCGGGGGACTGAAGCTTTCTTT.

This sequence joins TRBV2 and TRBJ2-1, with 9 bases aligning to TRBD1. The CDR3 has 14 residues. Germline loops: CDR1 SNHLY, CDR2 FYNNEI. J gave up 2 bases and V 7 bases, and 3 bases lay outside the gene matches. The CDR3 here is CASKGTGTYNEQFF. For the CDR3, the DNA is TGTGCCAGCAAGGGGACAGGGACCTACAATGAGCAGTTCTTC.

This clone was counted once. DNA for the CDR3: TGTGCCAGCAGCTTACGGGGGGCAGGAGAGACCCAGTACTTC. As protein: CASSLRGAGETQYF. This rearrangement joins TRBV11-2 to TRBJ2-5, with D perhaps matching TRBD2 (7 bases). The germline V and J ends were trimmed by 2 bases and 4 bases, with 11 bases remaining between them. This CDR3 is built from 14 residues. Germline loops: CDR1 SGHAT, CDR2 FQNNGV.

This chain joins TRBV23-1 and TRBJ1-2, with 10 bases identical to TRBD1. TRBV23-1 has ORF status, its function being uncertain. The CDR3 totals 16 residues. With 4 bases clipped from V and 4 bases from J, the junction kept 9 bases outside the gene matches. This chain's CDR3 is CASSLPTGGKGYGYTF. The CDR3, as DNA: TGCGCCAGCAGTCTACCGACAGGGGGCAAGGGCTATGGCTACACCTTC.